The rows below give T cell receptor beta chains drawn from one sample of a study of post-analysis software for immune sequencing data. TCRdb reprocessed the PCR reads via MiXCR and lists one record per CDR3 protein. The sample comprises about 460,000 distinct CDR3 sequences, 40% to 55% of which are singletons, and around an eighth rests with the top ten. Sequenced: blood. The receptor set was obtained from a girl between 10 and 17 years old with multiple sclerosis. Each CDR3 is given with its conserved first and last residue. A D gene is named only where the DNA matches it firmly. Rows may omit the clone size; those that give it use once, few, many or a size class.

>TRBV20-1|TRBD1|14|few|TRBJ1-5
TGCAGTGCGCCCCCCGGGACAGAGAATCAGCCCCAGCATTTT
CSAPPGTENQPQHF
>TRBV27|NA|15|few|TRBJ2-6
TGTGCCAGCAGTCAAAAAACTTCTGGGGCCAACGTCCTGACTTTC
CASSQKTSGANVLTF
>TRBV3-1|TRBD1|18|few|TRBJ2-5
TGTGCCAGCAGCCAAGGCGGACAGGGGGCTCCTACGGTAGAGACCCAGTACTTC
CASSQGGQGAPTVETQYF
>TRBV5-5|NA|12|NA|TRBJ2-7
TGTGCCAGCACCCTGACTAGCTACGAGCAGTACTTC
CASTLTSYEQYF
>TRBV7-2|TRBD2|14|NA|TRBJ2-7
TGTGCCAGCAGCTTAGGCGGGACTAAGTACGAGCAGTACTTC
CASSLGGTKYEQYF
>TRBV5-1|TRBD1|14|few|TRBJ2-7
TGCGCCAGCAGCATCACAGGGGGTCCCTACGAGCAGTACTTC
CASSITGGPYEQYF
>TRBV12-3/TRBV12-4|TRBD2|19|few|TRBJ2-4
TGTGCCAGCAGTTTTATAGGTCTAGCGGGAAGGAGAGGCAAAAACATTCAGTACTTC
CASSFIGLAGRRGKNIQYF
>TRBV29-1|NA|13|few|TRBJ1-1
TGCAGCGTTGAAACAGGGCCAGCCACTGAAGCTTTCTTT
CSVETGPATEAFF
>TRBV12-5|NA|14|NA|TRBJ2-5
TGTGCTAGTGGTTTGGGGAGGAACCAAGAGACCCAGTACTTC
CASGLGRNQETQYF
>TRBV5-8|NA|19|NA|TRBJ2-5
TGTGCCAGCAGCTTGGAATATTTTTATGGGGAAGGGGTGACTTCCGAGCGGTACTTC
CASSLEYFYGEGVTSERYF
>TRBV4-1|NA|16|NA|TRBJ1-1
TGCGCCAGCAGCCAGGCCAGGCGGGGGGGGAACACTGAAGCTTTCTTT
CASSQARRGGNTEAFF
>TRBV6-5|NA|15|few|TRBJ1-2
TGTGCCAGCAGGCAGGACGGCAATTCTAACTATGGCTACACCTTC
CASRQDGNSNYGYTF
>TRBV5-1|NA|20|NA|TRBJ2-1
TGCGCCAGCAGCTTGGGTGGCTGGAGACCGGACCCGTCCTCCTACAATGAGCAGTTCTTC
CASSLGGWRPDPSSYNEQFF
>TRBV20-1|NA|11|NA|TRBJ2-5
TGCAGTGCTACATGTCTGGAGACCCAGTACTTC
CSATCLETQYF
>TRBV21-1|NA|17|few|TRBJ2-7
TGTGCCAGCAGCCCTATGGGGACTAGCGGGAGCGGATACGAGCAGTACTTC
CASSPMGTSGSGYEQYF
>TRBV20-1|TRBD2|17|NA|TRBJ2-1
TGCAGTGTTCTGGGTGGAGCGGGAGGGCGTTCCTACAATGAGCAGTTCTTC
CSVLGGAGGRSYNEQFF
>TRBV20-1|NA|13|NA|TRBJ2-3
TGCAGTGCTTCAAAGACAGGACCAGATACGCAGTATTTT
CSASKTGPDTQYF
>TRBV7-2|NA|13|NA|TRBJ2-5
TGTGCCAGCAGCCCGAGGGAACGGGAGTCCCGGTACTTC
CASSPRERESRYF
>TRBV27|NA|16|NA|TRBJ2-4
TGTGCCAGCAGTCTAACGGGGCAGGGAGTCAAAAACATTCAGTACTTC
CASSLTGQGVKNIQYF
>TRBV11-2|NA|13|few|TRBJ2-3
TGTGCCAGCAGCTTATCGCAAGGAGATACGCAGTATTTT
CASSLSQGDTQYF
>TRBV5-1|TRBD1|19|NA|TRBJ1-1
TGCGCCAGCAGCCCATTCTCGGACAGGGCGGGATTCGTTAACACTGAAGCTTTCTTT
CASSPFSDRAGFVNTEAFF
>TRBV5-1|TRBD1|14|NA|TRBJ2-2
TGCGCCAGCAGGAAGGACAGGGACACCGGGGAGCTGTTTTTT
CASRKDRDTGELFF
>TRBV5-1|TRBD1|16|few|TRBJ1-6
TGCGCCAGCAGCTTGGATCGGCCAGGGGGCTCTTCACCCCTCCACTTT
CASSLDRPGGSSPLHF
>TRBV6-5|NA|12|NA|TRBJ2-5
TGTGCCAGCAGTTACTTGCGCGGCGGGCAGTACTTC
CASSYLRGGQYF
>TRBV27|NA|14|few|TRBJ2-7
TGTGCCAGCAGCTACGGAGGGAGAGGGTACGAGCAGTACTTC
CASSYGGRGYEQYF
>TRBV10-3|NA|15|few|TRBJ2-1
TGTGCCATCAGTGACGACGGAGAGGGATACAATGAGCAGTTCTTC
CAISDDGEGYNEQFF
>TRBV6-2/TRBV6-3|NA|15|NA|TRBJ1-4
TGTGCCAGCAGTTACTCGACGGGGGCTAATGAAAAACTGTTTTTT
CASSYSTGANEKLFF
>TRBV7-6|TRBD2|16|few|TRBJ2-1
TGTGCCAGCAGCTTAGGCACGGGAGGTACCTACAATGAGCAGTTCTTC
CASSLGTGGTYNEQFF
>TRBV12-3/TRBV12-4|TRBD1|14|NA|TRBJ2-7
TGTGCCAGCAGTCCCGGGACAGCTTCCTACGAGCAGTACTTC
CASSPGTASYEQYF
>TRBV14|NA|13|NA|TRBJ2-3
TGTGCCAGCAGCCAAGGAAACACAGATACGCAGTATTTT
CASSQGNTDTQYF
>TRBV28|TRBD2|15|NA|TRBJ2-5
TGTGCCAGCAGTTCTAGCGGGAAAGGGCAAGAGACCCAGTACTTC
CASSSSGKGQETQYF
>TRBV12-3/TRBV12-4|NA|14|NA|TRBJ2-5
TGTGCCAGCAGTTGGTTGGGGGAAAAAGAGACCCAGTACTTC
CASSWLGEKETQYF
>TRBV7-9|NA|17|few|TRBJ1-5
TGTGCCAGCAGCTTAGCGTCATTGGGCCCCGGGGGGCAGCCCCAGCATTTT
CASSLASLGPGGQPQHF
>TRBV29-1|NA|12|NA|TRBJ1-1
TGCAGCGTTGAAGACTCGGACACTGAAGCTTTCTTT
CSVEDSDTEAFF
>TRBV4-2|TRBD2|16|NA|TRBJ2-1
TGTGCCAGCAGCCTCTCAGCGGGAGGGGGCTACAATAAGCAGTTCTTC
CASSLSAGGGYNKQFF
>TRBV4-1|NA|16|few|TRBJ2-7
TGCGCCAGCAGCGGCATACGAGGAGAGGGTTCCTACGAGCAGTACTTC
CASSGIRGEGSYEQYF
>TRBV4-2|NA|15|NA|TRBJ2-7
TGTGCCAGCAGCCAAGAATACAGCGGCTCCTACGAGCAGTACTTC
CASSQEYSGSYEQYF
>TRBV5-1|TRBD2|15|NA|TRBJ2-7
TGCGTCAGCAGCTTGGCCCCTAGCGGGAGCCACGAGCAGTACTTC
CVSSLAPSGSHEQYF
>TRBV7-6|TRBD2|15|once|TRBJ2-1
TGTGCCAGCAGCGTAGGGGCGGGAGGGCTCAATGAGCAGTTCTTC
CASSVGAGGLNEQFF
>TRBV7-3|TRBD2|23|NA|TRBJ2-1
TGTGCCAGCAGCCCTAAGGCCGGGACAGGTTCAGGACTAGCGGGAGATGGTTCAAATGAGCAGTTCTTC
CASSPKAGTGSGLAGDGSNEQFF
>TRBV20-1|TRBD2|11|NA|TRBJ2-3
TGCAGTGCAAGCCGGGAGGGTACGCAGTATTTT
CSASREGTQYF
>TRBV4-1|NA|16|NA|TRBJ2-7
TGCGCCAGCAGCCATCGAGAAGCGGGTAGCTCCTACGAGCAGTACTTC
CASSHREAGSSYEQYF
>TRBV15|TRBD1|16|NA|TRBJ2-7
TGTGCCACCAGCCGACTCGGACAGGGGGCTTCCGACGAGCAGTACTTC
CATSRLGQGASDEQYF
>TRBV5-1|NA|16|NA|TRBJ2-3
TGCGCCAGCAGCTTACCCACAGAGCGGAGCACAGATACGCAGTATTTT
CASSLPTERSTDTQYF
>TRBV18|NA|14|NA|TRBJ2-1
TGTGCCAGCTCACCACCGAACTCAGGGGATGAGCAGTTCTTC
CASSPPNSGDEQFF
>TRBV28|NA|14|NA|TRBJ2-1
TGTGCCAGCACCTCGATGGGGACTTACAATGAGCAGTTCTTC
CASTSMGTYNEQFF
>TRBV11-3|NA|12|NA|TRBJ2-5
TGTGCCAGCAGCGACCGGAACAGTGAGCAGTACTTC
CASSDRNSEQYF
>TRBV28|NA|12|NA|TRBJ2-1
TGTGCCAGCAGTTCCTTACTAGAAGAGCAGTTCTTC
CASSSLLEEQFF
>TRBV4-1|TRBD2|15|few|TRBJ2-3
TGCGCCAGCAGCCAAGATCTCGGGAGGGCAGATACGCAGTATTTT
CASSQDLGRADTQYF
>TRBV28|NA|11|few|TRBJ1-1
TGTGCCAGCAGTTTTGTCACTGAAGCTTTCTTT
CASSFVTEAFF
>TRBV12-3/TRBV12-4|TRBD1|16|NA|TRBJ2-3
TGTGCCAGCAGCCCCGGGACAGGGGGCTTCGGAGATACGCAGTATTTT
CASSPGTGGFGDTQYF
>TRBV10-3|TRBD1|14|many|TRBJ2-5
TGTGCCATCAGCGGAGGACAGGGGTTAGAGACCCAGTACTTC
CAISGGQGLETQYF
>TRBV20-1|NA|12|NA|TRBJ1-2
TGCAGTGCCCCGTGGGGGGCACGTGGCTACACCTTC
CSAPWGARGYTF
>TRBV11-2|NA|16|few|TRBJ2-7
TGTGCCAGCAGCTTAGATTCAGGGGGGTTCTCCTACGAGCAGTACTTC
CASSLDSGGFSYEQYF